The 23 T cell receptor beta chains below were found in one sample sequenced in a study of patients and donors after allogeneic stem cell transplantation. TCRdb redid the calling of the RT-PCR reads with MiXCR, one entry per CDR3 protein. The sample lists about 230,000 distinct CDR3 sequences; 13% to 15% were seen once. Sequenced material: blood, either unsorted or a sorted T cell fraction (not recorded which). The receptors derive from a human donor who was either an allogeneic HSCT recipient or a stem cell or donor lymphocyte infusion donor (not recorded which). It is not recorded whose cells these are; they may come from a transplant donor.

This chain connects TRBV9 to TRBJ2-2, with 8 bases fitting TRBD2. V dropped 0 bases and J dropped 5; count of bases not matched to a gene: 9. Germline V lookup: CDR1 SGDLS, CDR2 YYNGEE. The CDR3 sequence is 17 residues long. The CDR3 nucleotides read TGTGCCAGCAGCGTAGGGGGTTTAGCGGGATGGACCGGGGAGCTGTTTTTT. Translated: CASSVGGLAGWTGELFF.

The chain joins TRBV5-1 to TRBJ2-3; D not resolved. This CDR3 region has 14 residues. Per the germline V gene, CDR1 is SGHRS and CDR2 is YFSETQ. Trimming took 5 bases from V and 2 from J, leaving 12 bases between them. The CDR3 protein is CASSRSSVTDTQYF. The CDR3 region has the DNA TGCGCCAGCAGTCGTTCGAGCGTCACAGATACGCAGTATTTT.

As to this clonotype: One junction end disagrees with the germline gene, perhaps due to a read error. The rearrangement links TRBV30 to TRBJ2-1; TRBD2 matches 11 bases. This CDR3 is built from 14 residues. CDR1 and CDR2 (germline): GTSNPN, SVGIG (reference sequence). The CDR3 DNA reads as TGTGCTTGGAATCTAGCGGGGGGATACAATGAGCAGTTCTTC. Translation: CAWNLAGGYNEQFF.

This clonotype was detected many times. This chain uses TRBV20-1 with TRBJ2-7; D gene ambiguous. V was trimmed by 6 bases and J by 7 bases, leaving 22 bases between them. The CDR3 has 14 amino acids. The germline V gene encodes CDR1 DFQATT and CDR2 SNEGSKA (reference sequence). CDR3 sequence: CSAPTGSRLEEQYF. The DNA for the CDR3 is TGCAGTGCCCCTACCGGTTCTAGACTCGAGGAGCAGTACTTC.

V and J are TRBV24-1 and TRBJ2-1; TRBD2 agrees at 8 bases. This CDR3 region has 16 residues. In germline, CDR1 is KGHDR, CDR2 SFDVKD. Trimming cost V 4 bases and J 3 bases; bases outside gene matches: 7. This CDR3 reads CATSDALAGLYNEQFF. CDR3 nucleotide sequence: TGTGCCACCAGTGACGCCCTAGCGGGCCTCTACAATGAGCAGTTCTTC.

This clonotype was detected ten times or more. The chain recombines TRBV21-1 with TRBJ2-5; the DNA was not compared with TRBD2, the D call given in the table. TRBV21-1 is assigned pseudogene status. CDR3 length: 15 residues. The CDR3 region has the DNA TGTGCCAGCAGCATCTTTGCGGGGGGGGAAGAGACCCAGTACTTC. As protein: CASSIFAGGEETQYF.

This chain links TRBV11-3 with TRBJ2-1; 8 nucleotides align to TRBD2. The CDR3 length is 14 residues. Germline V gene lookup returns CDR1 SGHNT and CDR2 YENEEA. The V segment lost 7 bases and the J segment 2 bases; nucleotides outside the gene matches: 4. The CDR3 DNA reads TGTGCCAGCACCACTAGCGGAACCTACAATGAGCAGTTCTTC. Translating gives CASTTSGTYNEQFF.

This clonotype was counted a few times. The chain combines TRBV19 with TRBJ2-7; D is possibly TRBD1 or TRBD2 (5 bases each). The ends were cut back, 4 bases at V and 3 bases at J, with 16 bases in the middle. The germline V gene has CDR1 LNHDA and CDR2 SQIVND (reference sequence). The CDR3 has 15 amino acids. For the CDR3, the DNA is TGTGCCAGTAGTAGGGACCGCCGAGGGATCTACGAGCAGTACTTC. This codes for CASSRDRRGIYEQYF.

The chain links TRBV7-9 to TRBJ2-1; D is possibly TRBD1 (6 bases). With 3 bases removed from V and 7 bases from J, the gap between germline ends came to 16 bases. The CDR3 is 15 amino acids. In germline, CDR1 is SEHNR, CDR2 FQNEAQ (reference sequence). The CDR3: CASSFQGTIGNEQFF. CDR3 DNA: TGTGCCAGCAGCTTCCAGGGGACCATTGGGAATGAGCAGTTCTTC. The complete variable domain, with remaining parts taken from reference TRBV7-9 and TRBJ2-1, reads DTGVSQNPRHKITKRGQNVTFRCDPISEHNRLYWYRQTLGQGPEFLTYFQNEAQLEKSRLLSDRFSAERPKGSFSTLEIQRTEQGDSAMYLCASSFQGTIGNEQFFGPGTRLTVL.

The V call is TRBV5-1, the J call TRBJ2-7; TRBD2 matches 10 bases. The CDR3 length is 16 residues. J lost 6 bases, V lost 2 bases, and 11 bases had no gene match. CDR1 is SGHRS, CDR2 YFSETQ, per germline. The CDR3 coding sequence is TGCGCCAGCAGCTTACTGTCGCTAGCGGGAGAGGGCGAGCAGTACTTC. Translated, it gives CASSLLSLAGEGEQYF.

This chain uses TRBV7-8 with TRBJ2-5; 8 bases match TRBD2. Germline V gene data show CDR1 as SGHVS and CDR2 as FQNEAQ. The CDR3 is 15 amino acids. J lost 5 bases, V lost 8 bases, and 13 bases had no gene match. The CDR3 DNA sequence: TGTGCCAGCGGCTCTCTCCGGCGGGAGGTCGAGACCCAGTACTTC. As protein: CASGSLRREVETQYF.

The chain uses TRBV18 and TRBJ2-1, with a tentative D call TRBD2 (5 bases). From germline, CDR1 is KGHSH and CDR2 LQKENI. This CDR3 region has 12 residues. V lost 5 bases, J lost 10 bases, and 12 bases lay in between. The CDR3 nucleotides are TGTGCCAGCTCAACCGGAGGTTCGGAGCAGTTCTTC. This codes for CASSTGGSEQFF.

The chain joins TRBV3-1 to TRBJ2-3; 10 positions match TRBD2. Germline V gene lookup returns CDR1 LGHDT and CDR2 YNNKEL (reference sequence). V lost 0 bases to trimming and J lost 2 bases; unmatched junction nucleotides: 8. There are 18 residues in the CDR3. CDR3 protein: CASSQEGTSGTFTDTQYF. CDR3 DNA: TGTGCCAGCAGCCAAGAAGGTACTAGCGGGACTTTCACAGATACGCAGTATTTT.

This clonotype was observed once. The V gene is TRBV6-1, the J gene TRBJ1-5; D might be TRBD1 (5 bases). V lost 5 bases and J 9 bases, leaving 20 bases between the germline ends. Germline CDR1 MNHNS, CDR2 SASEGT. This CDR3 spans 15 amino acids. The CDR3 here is CASSPRVGAGVPQHF. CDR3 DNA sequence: TGTGCCAGCAGTCCCCGAGTTGGGGCCGGGGTGCCCCAGCATTTT.

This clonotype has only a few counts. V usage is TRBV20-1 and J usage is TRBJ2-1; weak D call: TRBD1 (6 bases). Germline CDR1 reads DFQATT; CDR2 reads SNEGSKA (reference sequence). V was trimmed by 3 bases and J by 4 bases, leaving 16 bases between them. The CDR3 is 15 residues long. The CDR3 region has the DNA TGCAGTGCTAGGCCCCCGGGACAACTATACAATGAGCAGTTCTTC. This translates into CSARPPGQLYNEQFF.

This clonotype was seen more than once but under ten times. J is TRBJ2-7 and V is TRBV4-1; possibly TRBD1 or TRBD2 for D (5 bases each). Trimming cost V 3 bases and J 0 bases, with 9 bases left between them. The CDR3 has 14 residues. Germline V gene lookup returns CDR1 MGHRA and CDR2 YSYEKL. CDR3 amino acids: CASSHGTASYEQYF. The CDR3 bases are TGCGCCAGCAGCCACGGGACCGCCTCCTACGAGCAGTACTTC.

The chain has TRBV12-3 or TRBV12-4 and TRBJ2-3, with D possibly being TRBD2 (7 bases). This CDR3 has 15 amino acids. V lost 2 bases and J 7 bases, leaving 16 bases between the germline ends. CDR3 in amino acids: CASSLSRGGRNTQYF. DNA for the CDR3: TGTGCCAGCAGTTTATCGAGGGGGGGCCGCAATACGCAGTATTTT.

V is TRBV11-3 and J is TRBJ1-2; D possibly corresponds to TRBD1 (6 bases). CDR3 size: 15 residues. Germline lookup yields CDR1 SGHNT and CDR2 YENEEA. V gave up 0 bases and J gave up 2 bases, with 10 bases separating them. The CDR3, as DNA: TGTGCCAGCAGCTTAGAGACAGGAACCAACTATGGCTACACCTTC. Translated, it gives CASSLETGTNYGYTF.

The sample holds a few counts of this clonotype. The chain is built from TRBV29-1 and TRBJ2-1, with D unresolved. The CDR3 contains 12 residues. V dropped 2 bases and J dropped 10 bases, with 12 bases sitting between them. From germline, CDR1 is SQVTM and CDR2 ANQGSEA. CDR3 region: CSVETSAREQFF. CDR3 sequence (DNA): TGCAGCGTTGAAACGAGCGCTAGGGAGCAGTTCTTC.

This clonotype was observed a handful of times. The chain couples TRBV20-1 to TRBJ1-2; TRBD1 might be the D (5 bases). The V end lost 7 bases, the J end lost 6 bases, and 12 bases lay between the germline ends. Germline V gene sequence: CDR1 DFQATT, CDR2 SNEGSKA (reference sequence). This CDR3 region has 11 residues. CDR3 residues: CSVWGGNGYTF. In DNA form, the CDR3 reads TGCAGTGTCTGGGGGGGAAATGGCTACACCTTC.

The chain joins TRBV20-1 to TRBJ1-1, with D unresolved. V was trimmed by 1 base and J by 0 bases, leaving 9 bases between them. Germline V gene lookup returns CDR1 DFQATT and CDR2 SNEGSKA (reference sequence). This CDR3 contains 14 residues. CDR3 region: CSARGVQMNTEAFF. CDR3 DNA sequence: TGCAGTGCTAGAGGAGTACAGATGAACACTGAAGCTTTCTTT.

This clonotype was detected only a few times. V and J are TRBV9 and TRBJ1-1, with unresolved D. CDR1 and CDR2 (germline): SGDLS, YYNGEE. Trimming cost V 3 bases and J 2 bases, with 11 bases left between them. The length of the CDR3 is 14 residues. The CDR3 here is CASSASGGNTEAFF. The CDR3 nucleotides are TGTGCCAGCAGCGCCTCCGGAGGAAACACTGAAGCTTTCTTT.

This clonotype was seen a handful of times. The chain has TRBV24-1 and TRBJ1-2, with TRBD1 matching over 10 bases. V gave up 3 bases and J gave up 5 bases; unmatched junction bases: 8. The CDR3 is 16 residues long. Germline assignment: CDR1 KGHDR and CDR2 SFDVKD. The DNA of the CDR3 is TGTGCCACCAGTGATCCCTCCCGGGACAGGGGATATGGCTACACCTTC. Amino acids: CATSDPSRDRGYGYTF.